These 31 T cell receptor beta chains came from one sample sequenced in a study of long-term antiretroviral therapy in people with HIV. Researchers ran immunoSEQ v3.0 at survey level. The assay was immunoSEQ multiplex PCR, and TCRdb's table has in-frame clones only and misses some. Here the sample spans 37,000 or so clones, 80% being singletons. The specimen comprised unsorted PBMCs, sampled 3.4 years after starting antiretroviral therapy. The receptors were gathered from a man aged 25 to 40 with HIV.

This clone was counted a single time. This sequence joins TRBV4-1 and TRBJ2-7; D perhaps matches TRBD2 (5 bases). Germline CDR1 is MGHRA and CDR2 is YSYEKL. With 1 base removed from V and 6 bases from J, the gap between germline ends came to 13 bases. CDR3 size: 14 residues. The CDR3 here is CASSQATGSGEQYF. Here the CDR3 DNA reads TGCGCCAGCAGCCAAGCGACGGGGAGTGGCGAGCAGTACTTC.

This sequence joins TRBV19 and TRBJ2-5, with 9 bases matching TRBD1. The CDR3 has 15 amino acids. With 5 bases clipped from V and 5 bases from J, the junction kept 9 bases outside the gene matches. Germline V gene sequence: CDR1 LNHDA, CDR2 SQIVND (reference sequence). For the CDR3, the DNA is TGTGCCAGTAGTGTCCGACAGGGGGGGACGGAGACCCAGTACTTC. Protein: CASSVRQGGTETQYF. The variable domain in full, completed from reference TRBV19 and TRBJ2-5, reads DGGITQSPKYLFRKEGQNVTLSCEQNLNHDAMYWYRQDPGQGLRLIYYSQIVNDFQKGDIAEGYSVSREKKESFPLTVTSAQKNPTAFYLCASSVRQGGTETQYFGPGTRLLVL.

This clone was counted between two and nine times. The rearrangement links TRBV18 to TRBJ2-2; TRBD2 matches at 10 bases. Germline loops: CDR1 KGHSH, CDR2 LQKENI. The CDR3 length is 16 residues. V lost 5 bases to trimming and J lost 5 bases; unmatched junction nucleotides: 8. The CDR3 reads CASSTSSGRVTGELFF. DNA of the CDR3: TGTGCCAGCTCAACATCTAGCGGGAGAGTGACCGGGGAGCTGTTTTTT.

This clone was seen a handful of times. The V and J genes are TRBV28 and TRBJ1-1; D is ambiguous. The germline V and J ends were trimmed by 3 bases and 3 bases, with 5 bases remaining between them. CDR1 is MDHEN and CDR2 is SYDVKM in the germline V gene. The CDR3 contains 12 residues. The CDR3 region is CASSLAHTEAFF. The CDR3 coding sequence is TGTGCCAGCAGTTTGGCTCACACTGAAGCTTTCTTT.

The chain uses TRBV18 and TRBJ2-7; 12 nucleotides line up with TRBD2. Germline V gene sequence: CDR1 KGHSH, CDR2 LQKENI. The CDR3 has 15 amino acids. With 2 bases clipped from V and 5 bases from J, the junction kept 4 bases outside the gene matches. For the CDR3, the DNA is TGTGCCAGCTCACCAAGACTAGCGGGAGATGACGAGCAGTACTTC. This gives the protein CASSPRLAGDDEQYF.

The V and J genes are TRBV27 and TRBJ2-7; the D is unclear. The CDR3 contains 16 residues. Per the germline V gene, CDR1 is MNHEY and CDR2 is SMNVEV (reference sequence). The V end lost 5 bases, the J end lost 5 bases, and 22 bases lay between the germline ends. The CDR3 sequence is CASSTNPVRPLHEQYF. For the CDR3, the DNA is TGTGCCAGCAGTACAAACCCGGTTAGACCTCTCCACGAGCAGTACTTC.

CDR3 amino acids: CASSITGQGAQETQYF. CDR3 nucleotides: TGTGCCAGCTCAATCACCGGACAGGGGGCTCAAGAGACCCAGTACTTC. The chain links TRBV18 to TRBJ2-5; 11 bases are a match to TRBD1. Per the germline V gene, CDR1 is KGHSH and CDR2 is LQKENI. With V trimmed by 5 bases and J by 2 bases, 7 bases remained unmatched. There are 16 residues in the CDR3.

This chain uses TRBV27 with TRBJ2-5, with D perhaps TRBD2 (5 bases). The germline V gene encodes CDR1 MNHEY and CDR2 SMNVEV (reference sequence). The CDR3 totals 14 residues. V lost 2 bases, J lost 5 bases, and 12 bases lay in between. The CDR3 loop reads CASSLRIGGETQYF. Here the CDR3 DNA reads TGTGCCAGCAGTTTACGAATAGGCGGGGAGACCCAGTACTTC.

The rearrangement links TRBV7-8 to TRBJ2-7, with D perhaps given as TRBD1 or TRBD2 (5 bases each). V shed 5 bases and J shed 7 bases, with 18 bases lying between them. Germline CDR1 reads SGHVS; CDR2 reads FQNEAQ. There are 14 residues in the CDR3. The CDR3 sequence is CASSLSGAEGEQYF. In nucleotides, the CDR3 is TGTGCCAGCAGCCTATCCGGGGCGGAAGGGGAGCAGTACTTC.

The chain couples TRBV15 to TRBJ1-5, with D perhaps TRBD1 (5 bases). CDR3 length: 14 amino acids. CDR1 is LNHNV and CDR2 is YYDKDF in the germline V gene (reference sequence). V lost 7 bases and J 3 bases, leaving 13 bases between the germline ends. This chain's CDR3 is CATTQGNANQPQHF. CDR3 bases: TGTGCCACCACCCAGGGCAACGCCAATCAGCCCCAGCATTTT.

The CDR3 loop reads CATSAVGEAFF. The CDR3 DNA sequence: TGTGCCACCAGCGCTGTTGGTGAAGCTTTCTTT. The chain uses TRBV15 and TRBJ1-1; D gene unclear. CDR1 and CDR2 (germline): LNHNV, YYDKDF (reference sequence). This CDR3 is built from 11 residues. Trimming shortened V by 5 bases and J by 7 bases, and 8 bases separated the two germline ends.

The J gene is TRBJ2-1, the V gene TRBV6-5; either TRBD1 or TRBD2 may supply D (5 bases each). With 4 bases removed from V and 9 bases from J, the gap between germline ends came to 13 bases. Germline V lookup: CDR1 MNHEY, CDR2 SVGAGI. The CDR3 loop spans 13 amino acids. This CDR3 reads CASSWGPQGEQFF. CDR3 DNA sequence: TGTGCCAGCAGTTGGGGACCCCAGGGTGAGCAGTTCTTC.

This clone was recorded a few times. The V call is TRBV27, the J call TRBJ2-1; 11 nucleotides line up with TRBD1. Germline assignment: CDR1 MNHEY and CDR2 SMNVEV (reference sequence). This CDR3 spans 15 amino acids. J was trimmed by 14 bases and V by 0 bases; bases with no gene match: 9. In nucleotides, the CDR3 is TGTGCCAGCAGTTTATCGGGTGGGCCGGGACAGGGGGAGTTCTTC. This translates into CASSLSGGPGQGEFF.

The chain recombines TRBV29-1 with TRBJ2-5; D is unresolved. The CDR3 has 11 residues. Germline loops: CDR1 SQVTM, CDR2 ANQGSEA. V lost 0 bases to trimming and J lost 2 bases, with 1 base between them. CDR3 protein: CSVEEQETQYF. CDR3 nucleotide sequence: TGCAGCGTTGAAGAACAAGAGACCCAGTACTTC.

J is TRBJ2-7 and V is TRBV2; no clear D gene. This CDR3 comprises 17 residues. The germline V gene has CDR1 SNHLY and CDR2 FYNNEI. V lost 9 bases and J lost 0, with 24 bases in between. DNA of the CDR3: TGTGCCAGAGATTTACCTAGGACCAGCCTATCCTCCTACGAGCAGTACTTC. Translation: CARDLPRTSLSSYEQYF.

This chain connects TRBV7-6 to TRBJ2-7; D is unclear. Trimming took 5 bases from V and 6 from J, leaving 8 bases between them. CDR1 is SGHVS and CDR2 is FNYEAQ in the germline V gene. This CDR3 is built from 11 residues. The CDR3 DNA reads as TGTGCCAGCAGCCTCTCCAGCGAGCAGTACTTC. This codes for CASSLSSEQYF.

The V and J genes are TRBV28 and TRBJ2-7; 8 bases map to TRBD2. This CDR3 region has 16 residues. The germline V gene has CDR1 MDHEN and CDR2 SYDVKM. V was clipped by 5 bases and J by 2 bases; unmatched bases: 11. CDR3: CASSLHGVAGTYEQYF. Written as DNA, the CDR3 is TGTGCCAGCAGTCTCCACGGGGTAGCGGGGACCTACGAGCAGTACTTC.

The CDR3, as DNA: TGTGCCAGCAAGGGGACTGTCTCCTACGAGCAGTACTTC. As protein: CASKGTVSYEQYF. The chain has TRBV2 and TRBJ2-7, with D possibly TRBD2 on 6 matching bases. This CDR3 has 13 residues. The V gene's germline CDR1 is SNHLY and CDR2 FYNNEI. V dropped 7 bases and J dropped 0 bases, with 10 bases sitting between them.

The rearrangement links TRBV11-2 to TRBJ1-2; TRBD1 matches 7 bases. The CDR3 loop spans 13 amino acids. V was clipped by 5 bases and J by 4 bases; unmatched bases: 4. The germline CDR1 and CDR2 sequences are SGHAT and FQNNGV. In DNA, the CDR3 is TGTGCCAGCAGCACCGGGACAGTCTATGGCTACACCTTC. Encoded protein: CASSTGTVYGYTF.

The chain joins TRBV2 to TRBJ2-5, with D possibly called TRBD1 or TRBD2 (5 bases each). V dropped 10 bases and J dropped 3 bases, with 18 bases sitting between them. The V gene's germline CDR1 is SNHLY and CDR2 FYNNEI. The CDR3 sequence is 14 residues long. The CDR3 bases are TGTGCCAATGAGGCCGGGACGGGTGAAGAGACCCAGTACTTC. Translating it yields CANEAGTGEETQYF.

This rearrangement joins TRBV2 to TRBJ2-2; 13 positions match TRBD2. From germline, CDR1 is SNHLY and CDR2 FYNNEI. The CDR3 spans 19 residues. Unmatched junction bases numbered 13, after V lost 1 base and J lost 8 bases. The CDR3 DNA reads TGTGCCAGCAGTGAAGTTATAGCAGGACTAGCGGGAGTGGGTGGGGAGCTGTTTTTT. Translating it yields CASSEVIAGLAGVGGELFF.

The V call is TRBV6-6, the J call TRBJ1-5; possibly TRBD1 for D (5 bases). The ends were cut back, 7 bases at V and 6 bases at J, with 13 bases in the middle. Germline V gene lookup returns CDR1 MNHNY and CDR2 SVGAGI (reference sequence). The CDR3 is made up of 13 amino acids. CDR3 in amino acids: CASNGDRAQPQHF. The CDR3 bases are TGTGCCAGCAACGGGGACCGGGCTCAGCCCCAGCATTTT.

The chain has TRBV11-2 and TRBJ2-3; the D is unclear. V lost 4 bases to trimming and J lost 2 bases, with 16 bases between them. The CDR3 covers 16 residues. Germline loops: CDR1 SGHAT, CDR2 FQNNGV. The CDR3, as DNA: TGTGCCAGCAGCTCCCGGGCAGGTCTTGACACAGATACGCAGTATTTT. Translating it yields CASSSRAGLDTDTQYF.

The CDR3, as DNA: TGTGCCAGCAGCCGTAGCGGGAAGGAAAGTGAGCAGTTCTTC. This sequence encodes CASSRSGKESEQFF. The chain is built from TRBV6-6 and TRBJ2-1; 8 bases agree with TRBD2. CDR3 size: 14 residues. Germline lookup yields CDR1 MNHNY and CDR2 SVGAGI (reference sequence). Losses at the gene ends were 6 bases for V and 9 bases for J; bases not matched to a gene: 10.

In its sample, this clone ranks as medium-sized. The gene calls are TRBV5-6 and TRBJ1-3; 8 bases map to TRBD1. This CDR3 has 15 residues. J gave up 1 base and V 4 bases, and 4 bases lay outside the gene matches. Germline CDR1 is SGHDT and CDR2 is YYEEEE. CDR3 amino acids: CASSLGTGSGNTIYF. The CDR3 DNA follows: TGTGCCAGCAGCCTCGGGACAGGTTCTGGAAACACCATATATTTT.

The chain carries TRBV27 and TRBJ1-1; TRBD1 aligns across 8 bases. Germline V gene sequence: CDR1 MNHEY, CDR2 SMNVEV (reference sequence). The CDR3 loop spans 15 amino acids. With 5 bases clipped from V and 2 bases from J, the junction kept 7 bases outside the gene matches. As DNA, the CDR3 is TGTGCCAGCAGTGGATTTGGACAGGGAAACACTGAAGCTTTCTTT. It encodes CASSGFGQGNTEAFF.

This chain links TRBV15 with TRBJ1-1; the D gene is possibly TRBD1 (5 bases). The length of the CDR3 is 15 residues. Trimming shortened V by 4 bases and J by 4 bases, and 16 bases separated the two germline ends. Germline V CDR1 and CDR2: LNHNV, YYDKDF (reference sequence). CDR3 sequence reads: CATSKASWGGTEAFF. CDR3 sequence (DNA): TGTGCCACCAGCAAAGCGTCGTGGGGGGGCACTGAAGCTTTCTTT.

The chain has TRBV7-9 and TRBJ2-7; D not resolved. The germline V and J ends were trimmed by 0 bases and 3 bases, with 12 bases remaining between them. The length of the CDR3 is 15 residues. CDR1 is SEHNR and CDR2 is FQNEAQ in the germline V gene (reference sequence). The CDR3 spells CASSLAFGYHYEQYF. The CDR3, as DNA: TGTGCCAGCAGCTTAGCTTTTGGCTACCACTACGAGCAGTACTTC.

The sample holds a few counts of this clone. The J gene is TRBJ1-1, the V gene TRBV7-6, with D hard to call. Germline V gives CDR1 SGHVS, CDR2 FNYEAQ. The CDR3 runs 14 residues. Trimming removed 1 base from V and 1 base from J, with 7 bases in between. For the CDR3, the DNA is TGTGCCAGCAGCTTAGTGGAGGGGAACACTGAAGCTTTCTTT. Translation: CASSLVEGNTEAFF.

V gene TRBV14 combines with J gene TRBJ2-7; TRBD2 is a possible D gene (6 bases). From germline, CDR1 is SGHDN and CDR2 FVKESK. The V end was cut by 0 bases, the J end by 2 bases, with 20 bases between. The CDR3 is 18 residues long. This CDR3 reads CASSQEPRYGRPTYEQYF. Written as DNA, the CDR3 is TGTGCCAGCAGCCAAGAACCCCGGTATGGGAGGCCCACCTACGAGCAGTACTTC.

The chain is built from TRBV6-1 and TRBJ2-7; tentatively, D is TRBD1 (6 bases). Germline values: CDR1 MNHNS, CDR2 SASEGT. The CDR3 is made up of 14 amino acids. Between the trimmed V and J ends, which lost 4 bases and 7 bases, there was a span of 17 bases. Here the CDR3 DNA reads TGTGCCAGCAGTGCTACCAGTCTTCAGGGGGAGCAGTACTTC. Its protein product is CASSATSLQGEQYF.